These 25 T cell receptor beta chains were all obtained from the same sample, sequenced in a study of beta chain features in type 1 diabetes. The whole isolated RNA underwent reverse transcription, so sequencing captured expressed TCRB transcripts. TCRdb keeps only in-frame clones here, not all; method: immunoSEQ multiplex PCR. The sample holds 240,000 or so clones, roughly two thirds seen once. Sequenced input: naive CD4+ T cells from blood. These receptors were collected from a man aged 30-40 years in good health.

The CDR3 spells CAWSPTGGKQYF. CDR3 DNA sequence: TGTGCCTGGAGCCCCACGGGAGGGAAGCAGTATTTT. The V and J genes are TRBV30 and TRBJ2-3; 8 bases are a match to TRBD2. Germline V gene data show CDR1 as GTSNPN and CDR2 as SVGIG (reference sequence). The CDR3 extends over 12 amino acids. V lost 3 bases, J lost 11 bases, and 7 bases stayed unmatched.

The rearrangement links TRBV19 to TRBJ1-6; maybe TRBD1 (6 bases). The CDR3 extends over 13 amino acids. The germline V gene has CDR1 LNHDA and CDR2 SQIVND (reference sequence). With 5 bases removed from V and 10 bases from J, the gap between germline ends came to 12 bases. CDR3 in DNA: TGTGCCAGTAGTGGGCAGGGGTCGTCACCCCTCCACTTT. Its protein product is CASSGQGSSPLHF.

The rearrangement uses TRBV30 and TRBJ2-1; 8 bases agree with TRBD2. V shed 6 bases and J 3 bases; nucleotides not matched to a gene: 7. The CDR3 runs to 14 residues. Looked up from germline, CDR1 is GTSNPN and CDR2 is SVGIG (reference sequence). CDR3 DNA sequence: TGTGCCTGTACTCGGACTAGCAGCTACAATGAGCAGTTCTTC. It translates to CACTRTSSYNEQFF.

V and J are TRBV7-2 and TRBJ2-1; 14 bases are a match to TRBD2. Germline CDR1 reads SGHTA; CDR2 reads FQGNSA. V trimming: 0 bases; J trimming: 3 bases; junction bases outside the gene matches: 1. The CDR3 covers 17 residues. For the CDR3, the DNA is TGTGCCAGCAGCTTAGCGGGGACTAGCGGGGGCTACAATGAGCAGTTCTTC. The encoded protein is CASSLAGTSGGYNEQFF. The whole variable domain, remainder taken from reference TRBV7-2 and TRBJ2-1, is GAGVSQSPSNKVTEKGKDVELRCDPISGHTALYWYRQSLGQGLEFLIYFQGNSAPDKSGLPSDRFSAERTGGSVSTLTIQRTQQEDSAVYLCASSLAGTSGGYNEQFFGPGTRLTVL.

CDR3 loop: CASSPAGGPYTDTQYF. CDR3 nucleotides: TGTGCCAGCAGTCCAGCGGGAGGTCCATACACAGATACGCAGTATTTT. The chain joins TRBV28 to TRBJ2-3; 9 nucleotides align to TRBD2. The J segment lost 2 bases and the V segment lost 5 bases, leaving 8 bases of the junction unmatched. Germline lookup yields CDR1 MDHEN and CDR2 SYDVKM. CDR3 length equals 16 residues.

V is TRBV30 and J is TRBJ1-6; possibly TRBD1 for D (6 bases). The CDR3 length is 16 residues. CDR1 and CDR2 from the germline V gene are GTSNPN and SVGIG (reference sequence). V was clipped by 3 bases and J by 7 bases, with 19 bases between them. For the CDR3, the DNA is TGTGCCTGGAGAGTGACCCCAGGGGCTCTGAATTCACCCCTCCACTTT. Its protein product is CAWRVTPGALNSPLHF.

The rearrangement joins TRBV7-2 to TRBJ2-2, with D unclear. Trimming left V 2 bases short and J 3 bases short, with 1 base between. This CDR3 contains 12 residues. Germline assignment: CDR1 SGHTA and CDR2 FQGNSA. The CDR3 spells CASSLHTGELFF. The DNA for the CDR3 is TGTGCCAGCAGCTTACACACCGGGGAGCTGTTTTTT. The full variable domain, completed using reference TRBV7-2 and TRBJ2-2, is GAGVSQSPSNKVTEKGKDVELRCDPISGHTALYWYRQSLGQGLEFLIYFQGNSAPDKSGLPSDRFSAERTGGSVSTLTIQRTQQEDSAVYLCASSLHTGELFFGEGSRLTVL.

This clone has a handful of counts. The V call is TRBV21-1, the J call TRBJ1-5. TRBV21-1 is described as a pseudogene. This CDR3 contains 15 residues. The CDR3 protein is CASSKRGTVEEPQHF. CDR3 coding DNA: TGTGCCAGCAGCAAACGGGGGACGGTTGAGGAGCCCCAGCATTTT.

This clone was observed a few times. At the DNA level, this CDR3 is encoded by other sequences in the same sample as well. The chain is built from TRBV29-1 and TRBJ2-3; D unresolved. V dropped 3 bases and J dropped 2 bases, with 9 bases sitting between them. The germline V gene has CDR1 SQVTM and CDR2 ANQGSEA. The CDR3 loop spans 13 amino acids. The CDR3 bases are TGCAGCGTTGAGAGGCAGCTCACAGATACGCAGTATTTT. Translated, it gives CSVERQLTDTQYF.

The chain couples TRBV6-6 to TRBJ2-1, with D possibly TRBD1 on 6 matching bases. This CDR3 region has 13 residues. Germline CDR1 reads MNHNY; CDR2 reads SVGAGI (reference sequence). V was clipped by 2 bases and J by 7 bases, with 9 bases between them. In DNA form, the CDR3 reads TGTGCCAGCAGTTACGTGGACAGAAATGAGCAGTTCTTC. This codes for CASSYVDRNEQFF.

This clone was picked up a small number of times. The rearrangement joins TRBV15 to TRBJ1-2; no reliable D call. CDR1 is LNHNV and CDR2 is YYDKDF in the germline V gene (reference sequence). The ends were cut back, 1 base at V and 0 bases at J, with 9 bases in the middle. The CDR3 covers 15 residues. CDR3 DNA: TGTGCCACCAGCAGAGTGGCCGGGTCTAACTATGGCTACACCTTC. The encoded protein is CATSRVAGSNYGYTF.

The J gene is TRBJ2-1, the V gene TRBV29-1; D gene uncertain. The CDR3 length is 15 residues. The germline V gene encodes CDR1 SQVTM and CDR2 ANQGSEA. V lost 1 base, J lost 3 bases, and 13 bases lay in between. The CDR3 region is CSVEAANMLYNEQFF. In DNA form, the CDR3 reads TGCAGCGTTGAAGCTGCTAACATGCTCTACAATGAGCAGTTCTTC.

This rearrangement joins TRBV9 to TRBJ2-3; D might be TRBD2 (5 bases). V was shortened by 0 bases and J by 2 bases, with 7 bases between the two germline ends. The CDR3 loop spans 14 amino acids. CDR1 is SGDLS and CDR2 is YYNGEE in the germline V gene. The CDR3 region has the DNA TGTGCCAGCAGCGTAGGAGCGGACACAGATACGCAGTATTTT. Amino acids: CASSVGADTDTQYF.

The rearrangement uses TRBV29-1 and TRBJ1-5, with TRBD1 as a possible D gene (6 bases). Trimming removed 6 bases from V and 2 bases from J, with 20 bases in between. Germline values: CDR1 SQVTM, CDR2 ANQGSEA. This CDR3 spans 16 amino acids. CDR3 coding DNA: TGCAGCGTGGTATCACAAGGGGCAGGGGGCAATCAGCCCCAGCATTTT. Its protein is CSVVSQGAGGNQPQHF.

The J gene is TRBJ2-3, the V gene TRBV7-2; 7 bases are shared with TRBD1. The CDR3 runs to 15 residues. Germline V gives CDR1 SGHTA, CDR2 FQGNSA. Unmatched junction bases numbered 7, after V lost 5 bases and J lost 2 bases. The CDR3 sequence is CASSRQGLNTDTQYF. The CDR3 coding sequence is TGTGCCAGCAGCCGACAGGGTCTCAACACAGATACGCAGTATTTT.

The rearrangement uses TRBV29-1 and TRBJ2-3; 8 nucleotides match TRBD2. The CDR3 spans 15 residues. The germline CDR1 and CDR2 sequences are SQVTM and ANQGSEA. Germline trimming cut 0 bases from V and 5 bases from J; bases unmatched to any gene: 7. The CDR3 DNA sequence: TGCAGCGTTGAAGAGACAGCGGGAGTGATAGATACGCAGTATTTT. Its translation: CSVEETAGVIDTQYF.

The gene calls are TRBV29-1 and TRBJ2-1; 9 bases are shared with TRBD2. V gave up 3 bases and J gave up 4 bases; unmatched junction bases: 4. CDR1 and CDR2 from the germline V gene are SQVTM and ANQGSEA. This CDR3 contains 14 residues. CDR3 sequence: CSVDAAGGYNEQFF. CDR3 nucleotides: TGCAGCGTTGATGCGGCGGGAGGGTACAATGAGCAGTTCTTC.

The gene calls are TRBV5-1 and TRBJ2-5; 10 nucleotides align to TRBD1. CDR1 SGHRS and CDR2 YFSETQ come from the germline V gene. The CDR3 consists of 14 residues. V lost 0 bases, J lost 5 bases, and 1 base stayed unmatched. The CDR3 DNA reads as TGCGCCAGCAGCTTGGCGGGACAGGGGGAGACCCAGTACTTC. Its translation: CASSLAGQGETQYF.

This clone turned up a few times. This sequence joins TRBV30 and TRBJ2-1; the D is unclear. The V gene lost 3 bases and the J gene lost 8 bases, with 8 bases spanning the gap. Germline CDR1 and CDR2: GTSNPN and SVGIG (reference sequence). The CDR3 runs 11 residues. CDR3 sequence reads: CAWSTDHEQFF. The CDR3 region has the DNA TGTGCCTGGAGCACTGACCATGAGCAGTTCTTC.

The chain links TRBV21-1 to TRBJ2-1; the table's D call, TRBD1, has no DNA check behind it. TRBV21-1 counts as a pseudogene. The CDR3 is made up of 13 amino acids. CDR3 in amino acids: CASSNRQGAEQFF. The CDR3 region has the DNA TGTGCCAGCAGCAACAGACAGGGAGCTGAGCAGTTCTTC.

The chain combines TRBV7-9 with TRBJ2-6, with 9 nucleotides matching TRBD1. The CDR3 sequence is 18 residues long. V dropped 5 bases and J dropped 0; count of bases not matched to a gene: 8. In germline, CDR1 is SEHNR, CDR2 FQNEAQ (reference sequence). CDR3: CASSPDRGIFSGANVLTF. The CDR3 DNA sequence: TGTGCCAGCAGCCCGGACAGGGGAATTTTCTCTGGGGCCAACGTCCTGACTTTC.

The DNA for the CDR3 is TGCAGCGTTGAAGAATTGGGACAGGGCAGCTCCTACGAGCAGTACTTC. It encodes CSVEELGQGSSYEQYF. The rearrangement joins TRBV29-1 to TRBJ2-7, with 9 nucleotides matching TRBD1. Germline-derived CDR1 and CDR2 are SQVTM and ANQGSEA. The V segment lost 0 bases and the J segment 0 bases; nucleotides outside the gene matches: 6. The length of the CDR3 is 16 residues.

The chain carries TRBV29-1 and TRBJ2-4; no reliable D call. V shed 7 bases and J shed 7 bases, with 14 bases lying between them. Germline V gives CDR1 SQVTM, CDR2 ANQGSEA. The CDR3 has 12 amino acids. The CDR3 sequence is CSARWSSNIQYF. The CDR3 DNA is TGCAGCGCCCGGTGGTCCTCGAACATTCAGTACTTC.

The chain is built from TRBV27 and TRBJ2-4, with D possibly being TRBD1 (5 bases). The V gene's germline CDR1 is MNHEY and CDR2 SMNVEV (reference sequence). The CDR3 has 13 amino acids. Trimming pared 2 bases from V and 5 bases from J, leaving 7 bases between. In DNA form, the CDR3 reads TGTGCCAGCAGTTTAATGGGGCAAAACATTCAGTACTTC. Residues: CASSLMGQNIQYF.

The J gene is TRBJ1-5, the V gene TRBV15; D not certain. Germline V CDR1 and CDR2: LNHNV, YYDKDF (reference sequence). The CDR3 covers 16 residues. The ends were cut back, 1 base at V and 2 bases at J, with 12 bases in the middle. CDR3 in DNA: TGTGCCACCAGCAGAGGAGGGAGTCGGGGCAATCAGCCCCAGCATTTT. Its protein is CATSRGGSRGNQPQHF.